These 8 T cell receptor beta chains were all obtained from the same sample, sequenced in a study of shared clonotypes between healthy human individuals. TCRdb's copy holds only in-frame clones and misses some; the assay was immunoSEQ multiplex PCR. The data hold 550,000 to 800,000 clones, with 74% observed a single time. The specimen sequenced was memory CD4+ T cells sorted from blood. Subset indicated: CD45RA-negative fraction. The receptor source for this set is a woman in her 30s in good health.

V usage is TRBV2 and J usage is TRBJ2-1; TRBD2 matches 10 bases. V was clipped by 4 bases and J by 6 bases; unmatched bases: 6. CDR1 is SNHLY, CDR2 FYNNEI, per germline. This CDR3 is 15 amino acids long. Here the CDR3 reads CASSAGLAVFNEQFF. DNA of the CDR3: TGTGCCAGCAGTGCCGGACTAGCGGTCTTCAATGAGCAGTTCTTC.

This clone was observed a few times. Here the CDR3 DNA reads TGTGCCAGCAGTGCCAGCGGCTATGGCTACACCTTC. Translating gives CASSASGYGYTF. The chain employs TRBV28 and TRBJ1-2; D gene uncertain. Per the germline V gene, CDR1 is MDHEN and CDR2 is SYDVKM. The CDR3 is made up of 12 amino acids. The germline V and J ends were trimmed by 5 bases and 4 bases, with 8 bases remaining between them.

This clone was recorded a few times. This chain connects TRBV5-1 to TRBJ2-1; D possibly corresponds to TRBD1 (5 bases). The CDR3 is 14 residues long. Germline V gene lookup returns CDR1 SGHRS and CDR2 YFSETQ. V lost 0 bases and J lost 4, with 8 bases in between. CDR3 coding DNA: TGCGCCAGCAGCTTGGCGCAGGGATACAATGAGCAGTTCTTC. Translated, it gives CASSLAQGYNEQFF.

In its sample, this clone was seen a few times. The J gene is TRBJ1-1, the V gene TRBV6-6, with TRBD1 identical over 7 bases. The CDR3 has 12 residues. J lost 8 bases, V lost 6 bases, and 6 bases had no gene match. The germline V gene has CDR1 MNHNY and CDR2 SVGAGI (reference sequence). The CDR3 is CASRLDRAEAFF. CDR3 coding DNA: TGTGCCAGCAGACTCGACAGGGCCGAAGCTTTCTTT.

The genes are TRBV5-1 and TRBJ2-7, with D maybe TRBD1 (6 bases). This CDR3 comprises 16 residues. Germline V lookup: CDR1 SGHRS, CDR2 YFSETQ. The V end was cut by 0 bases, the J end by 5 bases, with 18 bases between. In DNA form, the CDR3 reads TGCGCCAGCAGCTTGGTCTCCGGGACACAAGGGCACGAGCAGTACTTC. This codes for CASSLVSGTQGHEQYF.

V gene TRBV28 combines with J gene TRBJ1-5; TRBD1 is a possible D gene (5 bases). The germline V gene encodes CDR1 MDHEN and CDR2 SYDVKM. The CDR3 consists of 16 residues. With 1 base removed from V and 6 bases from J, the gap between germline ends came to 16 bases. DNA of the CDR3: TGTGCCAGCAGTTTATTGGCGGCGGCGGGGGGTCAGCCCCAGCATTTT. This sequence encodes CASSLLAAAGGQPQHF.

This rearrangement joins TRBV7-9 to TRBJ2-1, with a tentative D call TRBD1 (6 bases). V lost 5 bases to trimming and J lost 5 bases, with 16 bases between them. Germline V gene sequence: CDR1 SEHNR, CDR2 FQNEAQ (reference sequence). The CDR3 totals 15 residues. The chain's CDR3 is CASSAKDSFDNEQFF. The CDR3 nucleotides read TGTGCCAGCAGCGCTAAGGACAGTTTTGACAATGAGCAGTTCTTC.

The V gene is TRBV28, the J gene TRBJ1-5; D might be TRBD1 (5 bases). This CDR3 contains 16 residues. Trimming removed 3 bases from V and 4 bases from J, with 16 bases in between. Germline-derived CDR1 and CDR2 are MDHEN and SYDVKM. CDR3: CASSFAGAGSNQPQHF. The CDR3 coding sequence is TGTGCCAGCAGTTTTGCCGGGGCGGGTTCTAATCAGCCCCAGCATTTT.